Included here is one T cell receptor (beta chain) sequence, with context. These data originate in a study of T cell changes during pregnancy in multiple sclerosis. The assay was immunoSEQ multiplex PCR, and TCRdb's table has in-frame clones only and misses some. The sample has under 70,000 clones; 91% are singletons. CDR1 is GTSNPN and CDR2 is SVGIG in the germline V gene (reference sequence). V was clipped by 4 bases and J by 3 bases, with 7 bases between them. CDR3 length: 12 residues. V usage is TRBV30 and J usage is TRBJ2-4; a weak D match, TRBD1 (5 bases). This TCR was sampled from a female donor in good health, enrolled as a control in a pregnancy study. This material consisted of peripheral blood, taken in the third trimester of pregnancy. This CDR3 reads CAWKQDKNIQYF. DNA of the CDR3: TGTGCCTGGAAACAGGACAAAAACATTCAGTACTTC.